This is a list of T cell receptor beta chains from one sample in a study of shared clonotypes between healthy human individuals. Clones were read by immunoSEQ multiplex PCR, and TCRdb kept only the in-frame ones, dropping some. The sample carries roughly 500,000 clones, over 70% recorded once. The source material was PBMCs. These receptors all stem from a woman in her thirties or forties in good health. Some clones in this sample may be carry-over from other donors' samples. Each CDR3 is given with its conserved first and last residue. The order of the fields is clone size, V gene, D gene, J gene, CDR3 DNA, CDR3 protein. D genes are given only for firm matches. Size tells how often a clone was seen (once, few, many) or the class of an expanded clone, and some rows leave it out.

abundance: NA
v_gene: TRBV4-2
d_gene: NA
j_gene: TRBJ2-7
CDR3nt: TGTGCCAGCAGCCAAGTTTCGGTGGAGGGGGCCTCCTCCTACGAGCAGTACTTC
CDR3aa: CASSQVSVEGASSYEQYF

abundance: NA
v_gene: TRBV7-3
d_gene: NA
j_gene: TRBJ2-1
CDR3nt: TGTGCCAGCAGCGCCTCCAAGTACAATGAGCAGTTCTTC
CDR3aa: CASSASKYNEQFF

abundance: few
v_gene: TRBV28
d_gene: TRBD2
j_gene: TRBJ2-7
CDR3nt: TGTGCCAGCAGATCCGGGGGGAGCTACGAGCAGTACTTC
CDR3aa: CASRSGGSYEQYF

abundance: NA
v_gene: TRBV20-1
d_gene: NA
j_gene: TRBJ2-7
CDR3nt: TGCAGTGGGGGGGACTACGAGCAGTACTTC
CDR3aa: CSGGDYEQYF

abundance: NA
v_gene: TRBV5-4
d_gene: TRBD2
j_gene: TRBJ2-3
CDR3nt: TGTGCCAGCAGCTTTGGCGGGAGGGCGTTGGATACGCAGTATTTT
CDR3aa: CASSFGGRALDTQYF

abundance: few
v_gene: TRBV2
d_gene: TRBD2
j_gene: TRBJ2-5
CDR3nt: TGTGCCAGCAGACCCCCACTAGCGGAAGAGACCCAGTACTTC
CDR3aa: CASRPPLAEETQYF

abundance: once
v_gene: TRBV5-4
d_gene: TRBD2
j_gene: TRBJ2-1
CDR3nt: TGTGCCAGCAGCCTCACTAGCGGCTCCTACAATGAGCAGTTCTTC
CDR3aa: CASSLTSGSYNEQFF

abundance: NA
v_gene: TRBV5-4
d_gene: TRBD2
j_gene: TRBJ2-1
CDR3nt: TGTGCCAGCAGCAAAGGACTAGCGGGAGACAATGAGCAGTTCTTC
CDR3aa: CASSKGLAGDNEQFF

abundance: NA
v_gene: TRBV6-4
d_gene: NA
j_gene: TRBJ2-1
CDR3nt: TGTGCCAGCAGTCGGGACTTATACAATGAGCAGTTCTTC
CDR3aa: CASSRDLYNEQFF

abundance: NA
v_gene: TRBV19
d_gene: NA
j_gene: TRBJ2-3
CDR3nt: TGTGCCAGTAGTATAGAAGGCCTAACCTACACAGATACGCAGTATTTT
CDR3aa: CASSIEGLTYTDTQYF

abundance: NA
v_gene: TRBV27
d_gene: NA
j_gene: TRBJ1-5
CDR3nt: TGTGCCAGCAGGCCGGACGGGGGGCGAGGGCAGCCCCAGCATTTT
CDR3aa: CASRPDGGRGQPQHF

abundance: NA
v_gene: TRBV6-5
d_gene: NA
j_gene: TRBJ1-1
CDR3nt: TGTGCCAGCACCGCACAAGGGACTGAAGCTTTCTTT
CDR3aa: CASTAQGTEAFF

abundance: once
v_gene: TRBV2
d_gene: TRBD2
j_gene: TRBJ2-7
CDR3nt: TGTGCCAGCACGGGACTAGCGGGTCTTGGAGAGCAGTACTTC
CDR3aa: CASTGLAGLGEQYF

abundance: NA
v_gene: TRBV19
d_gene: NA
j_gene: TRBJ2-7
CDR3nt: TGTGCCAGTAGTACCTCTTCCTACGAGCAGTACTTC
CDR3aa: CASSTSSYEQYF

abundance: NA
v_gene: TRBV7-6
d_gene: NA
j_gene: TRBJ2-3
CDR3nt: TGTGCCAGCAGCTTAGGGGGGCACGCAGATACGCAGTATTTT
CDR3aa: CASSLGGHADTQYF